One and the same sample provided the 18 T cell receptor beta chains below, sequenced in a study of blood T cells in healthy people across ages. Primers used in a second PCR of about 7 to 11 cycles were a sample-barcoded 5' primer and a J-beta primer mix. TCRdb re-called the 5' RACE reads with MiXCR, one entry per CDR3 protein. The data contain around 780,000 distinct CDR3 sequences, 20% to 30% of them singletons. These data were also filed under a second study, of T cells of mothers and their children.

The sample taken for sequencing was blood. The source of these receptors is a boy aged 5-17 years in good health.

The chain uses TRBV6-5 and TRBJ2-1, with TRBD1 matching 7 bases. The junction had 8 bases not matched to a gene; V was cut back by 6 bases and J by 3 bases. CDR3 length: 15 residues. In germline, CDR1 is MNHEY, CDR2 SVGAGI. As DNA, the CDR3 is TGTGCCAGCAGCCCCACAGGGGCAAACTACAATGAGCAGTTCTTC. As protein: CASSPTGANYNEQFF.

Only a few counts were recorded for this clonotype. V gene TRBV11-3 combines with J gene TRBJ2-5; D is tentatively TRBD1 or TRBD2 (5 bases each). The CDR3 loop spans 12 amino acids. Trimming took 5 bases from V and 11 from J, leaving 15 bases between them. Germline assignment: CDR1 SGHNT and CDR2 YENEEA. For the CDR3, the DNA is TGTGCCAGCAGCCGGGACCCAAAGGATCAGTACTTC. This codes for CASSRDPKDQYF.

This chain joins TRBV7-2 and TRBJ2-5; TRBD2 agrees at 9 bases. CDR3 length: 14 residues. Germline CDR1 SGHTA, CDR2 FQGNSA. V shed 5 bases, J shed 2 bases, and the junction held 3 bases outside the gene matches. DNA for the CDR3: TGTGCCAGCAGCGATCTAGCGGGGCAAGAGACCCAGTACTTC. Protein sequence: CASSDLAGQETQYF.

This clonotype was counted a few times. The chain has TRBV12-3 or TRBV12-4 and TRBJ2-4; D remains ambiguous. This CDR3 region has 16 residues. Trimming pared 4 bases from V and 0 bases from J, leaving 13 bases between. CDR3 nucleotides: TGTGCCAGCAGTTGGACCGATACTCCAGCCAAAAACATTCAGTACTTC. It translates to CASSWTDTPAKNIQYF.

V usage is TRBV28 and J usage is TRBJ1-4; perhaps TRBD1 as D (5 bases). V gave up 1 base and J gave up 8 bases, with 14 bases separating them. The CDR3 sequence is 15 residues long. CDR1 is MDHEN, CDR2 SYDVKM, per germline. CDR3 sequence (DNA): TGTGCCAGCAGTTTATTTGAGGGGCGGGGGGAAAAACTGTTTTTT. It encodes CASSLFEGRGEKLFF.

This chain links TRBV13 with TRBJ2-5; maybe TRBD1 (6 bases). In germline, CDR1 is PRHDT, CDR2 FYEKMQ (reference sequence). V was trimmed by 2 bases and J by 0 bases, leaving 10 bases between them. The CDR3 is 15 amino acids. The CDR3 DNA is TGTGCCAGCAGCTTACTCAGGGGATACCAAGAGACCCAGTACTTC. Encoded protein: CASSLLRGYQETQYF.

The chain links TRBV7-9 to TRBJ2-1; 8 bases are a match to TRBD1. Germline-derived CDR1 and CDR2 are SEHNR and FQNEAQ (reference sequence). V shed 1 base, J shed 4 bases, and the junction held 9 bases outside the gene matches. The CDR3 runs to 17 residues. The CDR3 region has the DNA TGTGCCAGCAGCTTAGGCACGATGGGACAGGAATACAATGAGCAGTTCTTC. Translated, it gives CASSLGTMGQEYNEQFF.

This clonotype was recorded many times. This rearrangement joins TRBV11-2 to TRBJ2-1; a possible D gene is TRBD1 (6 bases). The V gene lost 5 bases and the J gene lost 0 bases, with 14 bases spanning the gap. Germline values: CDR1 SGHAT, CDR2 FQNNGV. The CDR3 is 16 residues long. CDR3 nucleotides: TGTGCCAGCAGCAGCCGACAGGATAGCTCCTACAATGAGCAGTTCTTC. Translation: CASSSRQDSSYNEQFF.

The rearrangement joins TRBV2 to TRBJ1-5, with TRBD1 matching over 9 bases. CDR3 length equals 15 residues. Germline CDR1 reads SNHLY; CDR2 reads FYNNEI. V lost 4 bases, J lost 0 bases, and 1 base stayed unmatched. CDR3 residues: CASSGTGDSNQPQHF. As DNA, the CDR3 is TGTGCCAGCAGTGGGACAGGGGATAGCAATCAGCCCCAGCATTTT.

This clonotype showed up just a few times. The J gene is TRBJ2-5, the V gene TRBV29-1; 9 bases align to TRBD1. The junction had 5 bases not matched to a gene; V was cut back by 6 bases and J by 6 bases. The CDR3 runs to 12 residues. In germline, CDR1 is SQVTM, CDR2 ANQGSEA. The CDR3 DNA is TGCAGCGTCCGAGGGACAGGGAAGACCCAGTACTTC. Translated: CSVRGTGKTQYF. The whole variable domain, remainder taken from reference TRBV29-1 and TRBJ2-5, is SAVISQKPSRDICQRGTSLTIQCQVDSQVTMMFWYRQQPGQSLTLIATANQGSEATYESGFVIDKFPISRPNLTFSTLTVSNMSPEDSSIYLCSVRGTGKTQYFGPGTRLLVL.

There are a few counts of this clonotype. The chain carries TRBV6-6 and TRBJ2-7; no clear D gene. Between the trimmed V and J ends, which lost 5 bases and 6 bases, there was a span of 11 bases. In germline, CDR1 is MNHNY, CDR2 SVGAGI (reference sequence). The CDR3 loop spans 12 amino acids. DNA for the CDR3: TGTGCCAGCAGTGATTCAATTGGCGAGCAGTACTTC. It translates to CASSDSIGEQYF.

This clonotype was picked up a small number of times. The V gene is TRBV7-4, the J gene TRBJ1-1; TRBD1 matches at 9 bases. The germline V gene has CDR1 SGHVT and CDR2 SQSDAQ. The CDR3 extends over 18 amino acids. With 5 bases clipped from V and 6 bases from J, the junction kept 19 bases outside the gene matches. The CDR3 DNA is TGTGCCAGCAGCCCCCGGCCGGAGACAGGGGGTGTTTGGCCTGAAGCTTTCTTT. It codes for CASSPRPETGGVWPEAFF.

The chain is built from TRBV2 and TRBJ2-2; D is perhaps TRBD2 (5 bases). The germline V gene encodes CDR1 SNHLY and CDR2 FYNNEI. This CDR3 spans 16 amino acids. The ends were cut back, 0 bases at V and 6 bases at J, with 14 bases in the middle. For the CDR3, the DNA is TGTGCCAGCAGTGAAGCACCGGGGAGTTTAGCCGGGGAGCTGTTTTTT. It encodes CASSEAPGSLAGELFF.

The chain combines TRBV11-2 with TRBJ2-5; tentative D call: TRBD1 (7 bases). This CDR3 comprises 13 residues. The germline CDR1 and CDR2 sequences are SGHAT and FQNNGV. The V end lost 8 bases, the J end lost 5 bases, and 15 bases lay between the germline ends. The CDR3 coding sequence is TGTGCCAGCCGACAGGGAGGAGGGGAGACCCAGTACTTC. It codes for CASRQGGGETQYF. Using reference TRBV11-2 and TRBJ2-5 for the parts outside the CDR3, the full variable domain is EAGVAQSPRYKIIEKRQSVAFWCNPISGHATLYWYQQILGQGPKLLIQFQNNGVVDDSQLPKDRFSAERLKGVDSTLKIQPAKLEDSAVYLCASRQGGGETQYFGPGTRLLVL.

There are a few counts of this clonotype. The chain joins TRBV20-1 to TRBJ2-1, with D possibly being TRBD1 or TRBD2 (6 bases each). The CDR3 has 15 amino acids. Germline V gene sequence: CDR1 DFQATT, CDR2 SNEGSKA (reference sequence). The CDR3 nucleotides are TGCAGCCCATCGGGGGCGGCCTACATATACAATGAGCAGTTCTTC. Encoded protein: CSPSGAAYIYNEQFF.

This clonotype was observed a handful of times. The chain links TRBV13 to TRBJ2-7; no clear D gene. The CDR3 contains 15 residues. V was clipped by 3 bases and J by 5 bases, with 17 bases between them. The germline V gene has CDR1 PRHDT and CDR2 FYEKMQ (reference sequence). The CDR3 coding sequence is TGTGCCAGCAGCTTGAGAGCCGGTCTTTACCACGAGCAGTACTTC. It codes for CASSLRAGLYHEQYF.

This clonotype was detected a few times. The chain couples TRBV6-5 to TRBJ1-1; D ambiguous. This CDR3 is built from 13 residues. Germline assignment: CDR1 MNHEY and CDR2 SVGAGI. V shed 8 bases and J shed 5 bases, with 15 bases lying between them. CDR3 loop: CASQRNWRTEAFF. The CDR3 DNA reads TGTGCCAGCCAACGTAACTGGAGGACTGAAGCTTTCTTT.

The chain uses TRBV12-3 or TRBV12-4 and TRBJ1-2; D remains ambiguous. The CDR3 runs to 14 residues. V dropped 3 bases and J dropped 3 bases, with 11 bases sitting between them. Here the CDR3 reads CASSFGPEDYGYTF. The CDR3 DNA follows: TGTGCCAGCAGTTTTGGCCCAGAAGACTATGGCTACACCTTC.